These 3 T cell receptor beta chains were all obtained from the same sample, sequenced in a study of CD8 T cells in ankylosing spondylitis. TCRdb fed the 5' RACE reads into MiXCR, producing one record per CDR3 protein. The table records some 200,000 distinct CDR3 sequences, 9.5% to 15% of them present only once. The sequenced material came from blood, either unsorted or a sorted T cell fraction (not recorded which). These receptors all come from a male donor with ankylosing spondylitis or in good health (not recorded which).

This clonotype was counted between two and nine times. This rearrangement joins TRBV2 to TRBJ1-1; D possibly corresponds to TRBD1 (5 bases). Germline assignment: CDR1 SNHLY and CDR2 FYNNEI. Trimming removed 6 bases at V and 11 bases at J, with 22 bases between. The CDR3 extends over 14 amino acids. The CDR3 loop is CASRRSGTGEGAFF. The CDR3 coding sequence is TGTGCCAGCAGGCGATCCGGGACGGGGGAAGGGGCTTTCTTT.

A few counts support this clonotype. The V gene is TRBV4-2, the J gene TRBJ2-7; the D gene is possibly TRBD2 (6 bases). Trimming shortened V by 1 base and J by 5 bases, and 15 bases separated the two germline ends. Germline values: CDR1 LGHNA, CDR2 YNFKEQ. The CDR3 is 15 amino acids. Here the CDR3 reads CASSQAVGGGNEQYF. CDR3 DNA: TGTGCCAGCAGCCAAGCGGTGGGAGGAGGTAACGAGCAGTACTTC.

This clonotype occurred a few times. The chain uses TRBV4-1 and TRBJ1-1, with 8 bases identical to TRBD1. This CDR3 has 14 residues. The junction had 11 bases not matched to a gene; V was cut back by 10 bases and J by 4 bases. Per the germline V gene, CDR1 is MGHRA and CDR2 is YSYEKL. The CDR3 sequence is CATSDREVGTEAFF. CDR3 coding DNA: TGCGCCACATCGGACAGGGAGGTGGGCACTGAAGCTTTCTTT.